This TCR beta chain was observed in a study of technical replicates of blood from several donors. With 1 base removed from V and 4 bases from J, the gap between germline ends came to 16 bases. The CDR3 totals 16 residues. CDR1 SNHLY and CDR2 FYNNEI come from the germline V gene. This clone was counted once. Clones were read by immunoSEQ multiplex PCR, and TCRdb kept only the in-frame ones, dropping some. Here the sample spans about 75,000 clones, around 97% being singletons. Source material: T cells isolated from PBMCs. This sequence was found in a human donor in good health. V usage is TRBV2 and J usage is TRBJ1-1; a possible D gene is TRBD1 (5 bases). In nucleotides, the CDR3 is TGTGCCAGCAGTGAAGGCACAGGTACAATGGGCACTGAAGCTTTCTTT. Protein sequence: CASSEGTGTMGTEAFF. Full variable domain (missing parts from reference TRBV2 and TRBJ1-1): EPEVTQTPSHQVTQMGQEVILRCVPISNHLYFYWYRQILGQKVEFLVSFYNNEISEKSEIFDDQFSVERPDGSNFTLKIRSTKLEDSAMYFCASSEGTGTMGTEAFFGQGTRLTVV.